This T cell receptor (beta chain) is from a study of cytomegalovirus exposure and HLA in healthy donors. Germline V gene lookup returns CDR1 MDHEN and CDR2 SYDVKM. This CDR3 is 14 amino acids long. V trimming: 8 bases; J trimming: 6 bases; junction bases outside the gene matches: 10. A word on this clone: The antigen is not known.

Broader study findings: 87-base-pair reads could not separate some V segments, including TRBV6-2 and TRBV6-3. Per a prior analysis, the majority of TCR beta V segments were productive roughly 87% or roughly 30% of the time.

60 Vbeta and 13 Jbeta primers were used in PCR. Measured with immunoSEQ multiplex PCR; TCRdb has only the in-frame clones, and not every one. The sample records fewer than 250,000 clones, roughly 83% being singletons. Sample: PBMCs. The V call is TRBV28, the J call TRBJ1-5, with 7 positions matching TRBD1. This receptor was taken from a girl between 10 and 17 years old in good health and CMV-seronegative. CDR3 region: CASGLQGPSQPQHF. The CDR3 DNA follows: TGTGCCAGCGGGCTACAGGGGCCGTCTCAGCCCCAGCATTTT. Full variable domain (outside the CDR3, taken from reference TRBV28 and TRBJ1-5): DVKVTQSSRYLVKRTGEKVFLECVQDMDHENMFWYRQDPGLGLRLIYFSYDVKMKEKGDIPEGYSVSREKKERFSLILESASTNQTSMYLCASGLQGPSQPQHFGDGTRLSIL.